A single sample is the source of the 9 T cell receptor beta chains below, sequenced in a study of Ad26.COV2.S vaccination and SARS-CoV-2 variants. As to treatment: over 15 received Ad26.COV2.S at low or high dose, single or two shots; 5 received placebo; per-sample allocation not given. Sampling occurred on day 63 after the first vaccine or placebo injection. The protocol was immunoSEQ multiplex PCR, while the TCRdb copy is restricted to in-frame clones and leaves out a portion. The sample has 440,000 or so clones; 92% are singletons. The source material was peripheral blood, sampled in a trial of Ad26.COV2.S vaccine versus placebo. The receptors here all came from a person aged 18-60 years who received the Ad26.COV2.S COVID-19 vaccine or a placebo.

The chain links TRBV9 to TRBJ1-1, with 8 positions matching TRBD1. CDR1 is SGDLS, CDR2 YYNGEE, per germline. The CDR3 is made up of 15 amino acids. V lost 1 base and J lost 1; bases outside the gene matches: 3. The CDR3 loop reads CASSVTGGRNTEAFF. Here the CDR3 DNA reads TGTGCCAGCAGCGTAACAGGGGGAAGGAACACTGAAGCTTTCTTT.

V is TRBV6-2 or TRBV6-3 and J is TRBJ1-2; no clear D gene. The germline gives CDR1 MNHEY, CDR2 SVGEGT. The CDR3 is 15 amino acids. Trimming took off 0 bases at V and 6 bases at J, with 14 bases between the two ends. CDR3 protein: CASSYSVRRWDGYTF. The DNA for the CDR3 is TGTGCCAGCAGTTACTCGGTTAGACGGTGGGATGGCTACACCTTC.

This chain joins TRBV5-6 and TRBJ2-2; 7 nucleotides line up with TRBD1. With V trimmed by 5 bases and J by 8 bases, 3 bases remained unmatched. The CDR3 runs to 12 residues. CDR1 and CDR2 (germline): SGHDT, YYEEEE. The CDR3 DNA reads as TGTGCCAGCAGACAGGGGTGGGGGGAGCTGTTTTTT. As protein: CASRQGWGELFF. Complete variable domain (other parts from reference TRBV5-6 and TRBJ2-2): DAGVTQSPTHLIKTRGQQVTLRCSPKSGHDTVSWYQQALGQGPQFIFQYYEEEERQRGNFPDRFSGHQFPNYSSELNVNALLLGDSALYLCASRQGWGELFFGEGSRLTVL.

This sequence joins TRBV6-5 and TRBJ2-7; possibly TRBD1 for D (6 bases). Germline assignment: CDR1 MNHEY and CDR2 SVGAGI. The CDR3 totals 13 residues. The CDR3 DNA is TGTGCTACCCTAGGGGGAGAAAATTACGAGCAGTACTTC. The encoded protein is CATLGGENYEQYF.

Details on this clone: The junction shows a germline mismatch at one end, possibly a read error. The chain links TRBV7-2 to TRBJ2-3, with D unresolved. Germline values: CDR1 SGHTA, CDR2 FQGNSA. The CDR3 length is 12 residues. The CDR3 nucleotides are TGTGCCAGCAGATTAGTCGCAGATACGCAGTATTTT. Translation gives CASRLVADTQYF.

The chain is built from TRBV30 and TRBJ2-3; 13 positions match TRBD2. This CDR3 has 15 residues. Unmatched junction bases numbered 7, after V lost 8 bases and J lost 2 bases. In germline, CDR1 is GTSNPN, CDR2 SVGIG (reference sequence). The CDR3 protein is CATGLAGHITDTQYF. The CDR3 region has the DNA TGTGCCACGGGACTAGCGGGACACATCACAGATACGCAGTATTTT.

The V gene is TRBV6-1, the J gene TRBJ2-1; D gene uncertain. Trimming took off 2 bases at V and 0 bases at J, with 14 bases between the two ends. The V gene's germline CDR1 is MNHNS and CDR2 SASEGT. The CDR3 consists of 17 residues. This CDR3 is CASSERYGQSSYNEQFF. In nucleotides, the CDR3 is TGTGCCAGCAGTGAAAGGTACGGGCAGAGCTCCTACAATGAGCAGTTCTTC.

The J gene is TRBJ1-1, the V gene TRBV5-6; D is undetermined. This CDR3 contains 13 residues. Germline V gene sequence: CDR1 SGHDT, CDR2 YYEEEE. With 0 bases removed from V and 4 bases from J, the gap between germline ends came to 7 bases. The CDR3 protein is CASSLVSSTEAFF. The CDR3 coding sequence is TGTGCCAGCAGCTTGGTCTCAAGCACTGAAGCTTTCTTT.

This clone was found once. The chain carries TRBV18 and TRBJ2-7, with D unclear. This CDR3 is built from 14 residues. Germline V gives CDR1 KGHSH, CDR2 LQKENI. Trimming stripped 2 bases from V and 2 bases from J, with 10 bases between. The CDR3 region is CASSPVLLAYEQYF. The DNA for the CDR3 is TGTGCCAGCTCACCAGTACTCCTTGCCTACGAGCAGTACTTC.